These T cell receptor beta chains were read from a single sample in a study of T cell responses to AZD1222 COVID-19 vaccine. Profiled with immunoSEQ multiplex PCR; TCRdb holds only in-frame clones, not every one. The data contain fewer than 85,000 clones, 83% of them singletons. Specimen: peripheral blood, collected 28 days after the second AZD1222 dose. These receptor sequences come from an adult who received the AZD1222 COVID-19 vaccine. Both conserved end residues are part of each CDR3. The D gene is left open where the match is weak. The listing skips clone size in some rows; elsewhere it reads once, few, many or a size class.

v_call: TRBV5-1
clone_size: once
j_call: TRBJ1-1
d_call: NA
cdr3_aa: CASSLGHANTEAFF
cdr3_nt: TGCGCCAGCAGCTTGGGACACGCGAACACTGAAGCTTTCTTT

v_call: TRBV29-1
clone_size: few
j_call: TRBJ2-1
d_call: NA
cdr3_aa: CSVTPGTLYNEQFF
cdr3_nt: TGCAGCGTCACACCCGGGACCCTCTACAATGAGCAGTTCTTC

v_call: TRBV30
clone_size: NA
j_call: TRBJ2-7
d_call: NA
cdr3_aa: CAWSVMPPKEQYF
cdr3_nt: TGTGCCTGGAGTGTAATGCCACCTAAAGAGCAGTACTTC

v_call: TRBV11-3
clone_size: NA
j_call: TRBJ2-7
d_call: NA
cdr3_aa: CASSATRDGEQYF
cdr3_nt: TGTGCCAGCAGCGCAACCCGGGACGGTGAGCAGTACTTC

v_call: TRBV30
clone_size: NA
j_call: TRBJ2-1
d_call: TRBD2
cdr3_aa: CAWNKAGGGPYDEQFF
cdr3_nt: TGTGCCTGGAACAAAGCGGGAGGGGGACCCTACGACGAGCAGTTCTTC

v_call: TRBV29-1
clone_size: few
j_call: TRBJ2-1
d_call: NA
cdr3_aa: CSVGWYSYNEQFF
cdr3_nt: TGCAGCGTTGGATGGTATTCCTACAATGAGCAGTTCTTC

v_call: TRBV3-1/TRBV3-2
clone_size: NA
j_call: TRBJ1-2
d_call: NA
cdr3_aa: CASSQGHYGYTF
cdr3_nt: TGTGCCAGCAGCCAAGGACACTATGGCTACACCTTC

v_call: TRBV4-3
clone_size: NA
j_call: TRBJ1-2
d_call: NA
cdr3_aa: CASSQERVNYGYTF
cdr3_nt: TGCGCCAGCAGCCAAGAACGGGTTAACTATGGCTACACCTTC

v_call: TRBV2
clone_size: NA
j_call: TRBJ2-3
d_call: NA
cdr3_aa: CASTMMGDTQYF
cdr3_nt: TGTGCCAGCACCATGATGGGGGATACGCAGTATTTT

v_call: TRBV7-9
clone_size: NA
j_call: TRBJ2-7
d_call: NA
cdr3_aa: CASSPGAGWEQYF
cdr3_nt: TGTGCCAGCAGCCCAGGGGCCGGTTGGGAGCAGTACTTC

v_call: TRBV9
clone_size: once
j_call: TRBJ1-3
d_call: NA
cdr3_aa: CASSVGRGSGNTIYF
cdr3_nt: TGTGCCAGCAGCGTCGGACGGGGCTCTGGAAACACCATATATTTT

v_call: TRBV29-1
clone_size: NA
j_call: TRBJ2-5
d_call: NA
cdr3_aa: CSVEVGGMETQYF
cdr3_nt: TGCAGCGTTGAGGTCGGAGGGATGGAGACCCAGTACTTC

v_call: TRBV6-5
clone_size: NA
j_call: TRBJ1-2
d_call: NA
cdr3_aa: CASSYSRTSVDYGYTF
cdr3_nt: TGTGCCAGCAGTTACTCGCGGACTTCTGTGGACTATGGCTACACCTTC